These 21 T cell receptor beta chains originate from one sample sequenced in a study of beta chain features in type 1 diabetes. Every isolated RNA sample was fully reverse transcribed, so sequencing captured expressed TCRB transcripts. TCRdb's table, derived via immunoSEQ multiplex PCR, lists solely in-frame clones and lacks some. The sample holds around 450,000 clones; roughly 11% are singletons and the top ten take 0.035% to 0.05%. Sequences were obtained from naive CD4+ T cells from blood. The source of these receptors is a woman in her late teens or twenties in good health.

The CDR3 DNA sequence: TGTGCCAGCAGCTTACTCAGTCCCAGACTAGCTGTGCCCTACAATGAGCAGTTCTTC. It encodes CASSLLSPRLAVPYNEQFF. The V gene is TRBV7-6, the J gene TRBJ2-1, with 7 bases fitting TRBD2. Germline V gene data show CDR1 as SGHVS and CDR2 as FNYEAQ. This CDR3 is built from 19 residues. Unmatched junction bases numbered 15, after V lost 2 bases and J lost 2 bases.

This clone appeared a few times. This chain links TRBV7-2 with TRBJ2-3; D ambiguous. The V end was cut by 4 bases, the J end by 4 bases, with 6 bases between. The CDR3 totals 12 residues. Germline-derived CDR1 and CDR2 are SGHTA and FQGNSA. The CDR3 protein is CASSSSADTQYF. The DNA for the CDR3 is TGTGCCAGCAGCTCGTCAGCAGATACGCAGTATTTT.

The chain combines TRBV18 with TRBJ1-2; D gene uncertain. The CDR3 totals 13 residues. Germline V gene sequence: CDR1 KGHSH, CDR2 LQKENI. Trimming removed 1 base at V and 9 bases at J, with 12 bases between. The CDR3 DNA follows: TGTGCCAGCTCACCACAGGCGGGTGAGAGCTACACCTTC. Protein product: CASSPQAGESYTF.

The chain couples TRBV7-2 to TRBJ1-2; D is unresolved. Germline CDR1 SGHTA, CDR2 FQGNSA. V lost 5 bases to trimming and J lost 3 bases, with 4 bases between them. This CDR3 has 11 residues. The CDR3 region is CASSTYYGYTF. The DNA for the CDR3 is TGTGCCAGCAGCACCTACTATGGCTACACCTTC.

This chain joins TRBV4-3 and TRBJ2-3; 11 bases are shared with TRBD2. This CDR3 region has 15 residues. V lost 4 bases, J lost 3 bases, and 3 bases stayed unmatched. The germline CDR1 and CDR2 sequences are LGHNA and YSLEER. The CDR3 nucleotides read TGCGCCAGCAGCCCACTAGCGGGAGTGACAGATACGCAGTATTTT. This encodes CASSPLAGVTDTQYF.

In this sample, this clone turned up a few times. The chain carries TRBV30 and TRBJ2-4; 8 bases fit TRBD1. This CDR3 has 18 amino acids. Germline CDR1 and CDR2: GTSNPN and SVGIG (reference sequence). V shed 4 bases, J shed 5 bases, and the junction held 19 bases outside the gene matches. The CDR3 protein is CAWKFDRGSPSLQNIQYF. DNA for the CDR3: TGTGCCTGGAAATTTGACAGGGGCTCACCCTCCCTTCAAAACATTCAGTACTTC.

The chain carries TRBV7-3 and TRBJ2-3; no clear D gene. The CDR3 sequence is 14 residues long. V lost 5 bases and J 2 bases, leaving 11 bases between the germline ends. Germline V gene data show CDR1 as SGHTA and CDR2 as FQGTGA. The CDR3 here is CASSVSSNTDTQYF. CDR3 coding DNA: TGTGCCAGCAGCGTATCCTCGAACACAGATACGCAGTATTTT.

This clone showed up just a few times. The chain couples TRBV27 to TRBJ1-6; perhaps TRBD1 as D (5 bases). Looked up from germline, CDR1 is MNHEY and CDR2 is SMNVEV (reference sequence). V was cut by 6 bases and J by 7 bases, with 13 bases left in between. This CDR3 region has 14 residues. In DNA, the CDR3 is TGTGCCAGCAGCGTGCAGGGAAGGAATTCACCCCTCCACTTT. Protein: CASSVQGRNSPLHF.

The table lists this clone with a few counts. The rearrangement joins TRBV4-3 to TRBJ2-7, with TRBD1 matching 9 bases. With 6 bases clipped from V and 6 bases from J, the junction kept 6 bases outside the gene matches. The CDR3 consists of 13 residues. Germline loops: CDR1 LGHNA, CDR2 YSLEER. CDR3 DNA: TGCGCCAGCAGTTACAGGGGGCCGTTCGAGCAGTACGTC. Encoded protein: CASSYRGPFEQYV.

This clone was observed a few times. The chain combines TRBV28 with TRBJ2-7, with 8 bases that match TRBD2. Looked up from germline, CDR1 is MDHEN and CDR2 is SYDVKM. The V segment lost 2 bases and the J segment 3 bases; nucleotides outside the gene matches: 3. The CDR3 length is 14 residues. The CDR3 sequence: CASSLAGGFYEQYV. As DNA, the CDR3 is TGTGCCAGCAGTTTAGCGGGGGGTTTCTACGAGCAGTACGTC.

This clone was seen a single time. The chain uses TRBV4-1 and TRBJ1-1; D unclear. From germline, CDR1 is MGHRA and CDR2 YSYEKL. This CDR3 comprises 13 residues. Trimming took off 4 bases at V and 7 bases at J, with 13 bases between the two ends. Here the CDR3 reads CASSPIGSGEAFF. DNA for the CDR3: TGCGCCAGCAGCCCAATAGGCTCGGGTGAAGCTTTCTTT.

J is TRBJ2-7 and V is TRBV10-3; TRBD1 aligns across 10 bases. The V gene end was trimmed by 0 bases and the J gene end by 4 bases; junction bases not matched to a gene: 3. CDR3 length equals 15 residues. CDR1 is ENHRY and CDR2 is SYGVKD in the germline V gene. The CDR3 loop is CAISESDRGLYEQYF. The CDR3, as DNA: TGTGCCATCAGTGAGTCCGACAGGGGGCTGTACGAGCAGTACTTC.

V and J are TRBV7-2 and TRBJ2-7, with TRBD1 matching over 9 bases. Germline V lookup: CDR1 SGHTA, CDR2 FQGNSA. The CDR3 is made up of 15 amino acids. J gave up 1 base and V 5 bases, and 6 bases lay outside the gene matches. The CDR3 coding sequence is TGTGCCAGCAGCCCCCAGACAGGGGGGTCCTACGAGCAGTACTTC. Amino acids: CASSPQTGGSYEQYF.

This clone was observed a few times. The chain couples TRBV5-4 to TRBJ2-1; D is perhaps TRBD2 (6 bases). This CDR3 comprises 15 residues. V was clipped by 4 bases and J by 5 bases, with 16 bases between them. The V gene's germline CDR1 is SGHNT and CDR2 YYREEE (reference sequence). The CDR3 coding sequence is TGTGCCAGCAGCGGCCGCGTTAGCGGTAACAATGAGCAGTTCTTC. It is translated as CASSGRVSGNNEQFF.

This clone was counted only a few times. The CDR3 bases are TGTGCCAGCAGCTCGGACAGCAATGAGCAGTTCTTC. It yields the protein CASSSDSNEQFF. J is TRBJ2-1 and V is TRBV7-2; tentative D call: TRBD1 (6 bases). V was pared by 4 bases and J by 6 bases, with 7 bases between. The CDR3 totals 12 residues. Germline V gene lookup returns CDR1 SGHTA and CDR2 FQGNSA.

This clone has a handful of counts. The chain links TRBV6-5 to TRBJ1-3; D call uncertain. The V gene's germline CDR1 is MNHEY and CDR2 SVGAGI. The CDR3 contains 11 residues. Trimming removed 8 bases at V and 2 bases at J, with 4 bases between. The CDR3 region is CASRAGNTIYF. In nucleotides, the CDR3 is TGTGCCAGCCGGGCTGGAAACACCATATATTTT.

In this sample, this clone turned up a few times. The CDR3 sequence: CSVDRAYGYTF. The CDR3 DNA reads as TGCAGCGTTGACAGGGCCTATGGCTACACCTTC. This chain joins TRBV29-1 and TRBJ1-2; D is possibly TRBD1 (5 bases). Germline V CDR1 and CDR2: SQVTM, ANQGSEA. V was pared by 3 bases and J by 4 bases, with 6 bases between. This CDR3 is 11 amino acids long.

The CDR3 coding sequence is TGTGCCAGCTCACCCGGGCCTACCTACGAGCAGTACTTC. This gives the protein CASSPGPTYEQYF. The chain uses TRBV18 and TRBJ2-7; the D is unclear. Trimming shortened V by 3 bases and J by 2 bases, and 8 bases separated the two germline ends. CDR3 size: 13 residues. Germline CDR1 and CDR2: KGHSH and LQKENI.

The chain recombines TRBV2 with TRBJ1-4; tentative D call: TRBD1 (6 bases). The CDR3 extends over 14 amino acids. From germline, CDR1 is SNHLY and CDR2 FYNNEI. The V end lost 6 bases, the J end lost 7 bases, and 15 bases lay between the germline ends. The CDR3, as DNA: TGTGCCAGCAGAACCAGGGGTTCTGGTGAAAAACTGTTTTTT. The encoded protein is CASRTRGSGEKLFF.

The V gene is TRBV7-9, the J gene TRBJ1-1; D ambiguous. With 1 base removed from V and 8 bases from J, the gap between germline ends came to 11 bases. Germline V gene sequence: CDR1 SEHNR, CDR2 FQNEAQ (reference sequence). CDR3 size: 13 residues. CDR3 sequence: CASSLGSLLEAFF. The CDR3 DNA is TGTGCCAGCAGCTTAGGGAGTCTACTCGAAGCTTTCTTT.

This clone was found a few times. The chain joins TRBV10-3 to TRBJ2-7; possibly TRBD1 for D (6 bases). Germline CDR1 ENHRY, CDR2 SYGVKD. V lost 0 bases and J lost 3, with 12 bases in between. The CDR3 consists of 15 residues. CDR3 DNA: TGTGCCATCAGTGAGTCTGCAGGGGTCGTCTACGAGCAGTACGTC. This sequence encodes CAISESAGVVYEQYV.